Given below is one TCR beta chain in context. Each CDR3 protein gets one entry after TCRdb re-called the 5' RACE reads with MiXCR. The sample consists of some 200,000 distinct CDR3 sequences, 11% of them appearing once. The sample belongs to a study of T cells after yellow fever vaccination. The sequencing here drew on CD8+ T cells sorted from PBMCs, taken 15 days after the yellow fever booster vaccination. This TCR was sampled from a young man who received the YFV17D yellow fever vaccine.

Written as DNA, the CDR3 is TGCGCCAGCAGCCAAGACTTACCGGCGGGGGGAGCCAAAAACATTCAGTACTTC. It encodes CASSQDLPAGGAKNIQYF. The chain is built from TRBV4-3 and TRBJ2-4; 8 nucleotides line up with TRBD2. V shed 0 bases and J 0 bases; nucleotides not matched to a gene: 7. This CDR3 region has 18 residues. CDR1 is LGHNA, CDR2 YSLEER, per germline.